One and the same sample provided the 31 T cell receptor beta chains below, sequenced in a study of spatial heterogeneity in lung cancer (dated by TCRdb to the late 2010s). Library prep was done by 5' RACE. The sequencer listed for this sample is NextSeq 500. In-frame beta chains were kept once TCRdb had trimmed the public reads at Q25 with fastp and called clones with MiXCR. Rows with a matching CDR3 protein are joined into one entry that keeps the most common DNA and genes. The sample yields 35,000 to 55,000 distinct CDR3 sequences; about an eighth were counted once. The ten largest clones represent 50% to 65% of the sample. The meaning of the sample's time point label: sample taken at primary tumor resection. The sample here was PBMCs, taken at surgery. These receptors were obtained from a male donor with early-stage non-small cell lung cancer.

This clonotype was observed a handful of times. The chain links TRBV4-1 to TRBJ2-5; D is perhaps TRBD2 (6 bases). The CDR3 consists of 15 residues. Per the germline V gene, CDR1 is MGHRA and CDR2 is YSYEKL. Trimming cost V 3 bases and J 4 bases, with 15 bases left between them. This CDR3 is CASSHSGEVVETQYF. DNA for the CDR3: TGCGCCAGCAGCCATTCGGGGGAGGTGGTAGAGACCCAGTACTTC.

This clonotype was counted between two and nine times. J is TRBJ2-7 and V is TRBV20-1; maybe TRBD2 (6 bases). The CDR3 is 14 amino acids. The germline V gene encodes CDR1 DFQATT and CDR2 SNEGSKA (reference sequence). With 3 bases removed from V and 0 bases from J, the gap between germline ends came to 12 bases. The CDR3 protein is CSASPRLVSYEQYF. CDR3 nucleotides: TGCAGTGCTAGCCCCCGACTAGTCTCCTACGAGCAGTACTTC.

This clonotype has a count of ten or more. This rearrangement joins TRBV24-1 to TRBJ2-5; 7 bases are a match to TRBD1. In germline, CDR1 is KGHDR, CDR2 SFDVKD. V shed 1 base, J shed 5 bases, and the junction held 9 bases outside the gene matches. This CDR3 region has 16 residues. The CDR3: CATSDLGQVGEETQYF. CDR3 nucleotide sequence: TGTGCCACCAGTGATTTAGGACAGGTCGGCGAGGAGACCCAGTACTTC.

This clonotype was recorded at least ten times. The chain has TRBV28 and TRBJ2-5, with no clear D. There are 15 residues in the CDR3. Trimming shortened V by 3 bases and J by 2 bases, and 13 bases separated the two germline ends. CDR1 is MDHEN and CDR2 is SYDVKM in the germline V gene. Here the CDR3 reads CASSFPRRAQETQYF. In DNA form, the CDR3 reads TGTGCCAGCAGTTTCCCCCGACGGGCTCAAGAGACCCAGTACTTC.

About this clonotype: Germline is not matched at one junction end, which may reflect a read error. The gene calls are TRBV6-2 or TRBV6-3 and TRBJ1-1; TRBD1 might be the D (5 bases). The CDR3 extends over 14 amino acids. The germline V gene encodes CDR1 MNHEY and CDR2 SVGEGT. The CDR3 region is CASGYSLGGTEAFF. The DNA for the CDR3 is TGTGCCAGCGGTTACTCGTTGGGGGGTACTGAAGCTTTCTTT.

The chain links TRBV5-1 to TRBJ1-4, with TRBD1 matching 7 bases. This CDR3 has 13 residues. Germline assignment: CDR1 SGHRS and CDR2 YFSETQ. Unmatched junction bases numbered 10, after V lost 5 bases and J lost 12 bases. CDR3 loop: CASRPDRVSQLFF. Written as DNA, the CDR3 is TGCGCCAGCAGGCCCGACAGGGTCTCGCAACTGTTTTTT.

This clonotype was picked up a small number of times. The chain has TRBV6-1 and TRBJ1-1; D is possibly TRBD1 (5 bases). Trimming removed 6 bases at V and 4 bases at J, with 15 bases between. CDR1 is MNHNS, CDR2 SASEGT, per germline. The CDR3 contains 14 residues. This chain's CDR3 is CASRLQAGSTEAFF. CDR3 nucleotides: TGTGCCAGCAGATTACAGGCGGGTAGCACTGAAGCTTTCTTT.

The chain employs TRBV9 and TRBJ2-6; D may be TRBD1 (5 bases). The CDR3 is made up of 15 amino acids. Germline assignment: CDR1 SGDLS and CDR2 YYNGEE. V lost 0 bases and J 2 bases, leaving 6 bases between the germline ends. The CDR3 reads CASSVEGPGANVLTF. The CDR3 nucleotides are TGTGCCAGCAGCGTAGAGGGGCCTGGGGCCAACGTCCTGACTTTC. The full variable domain, with the rest looked up from reference TRBV9 and TRBJ2-6, is DSGVTQTPKHLITATGQRVTLRCSPRSGDLSVYWYQQSLDQGLQFLIQYYNGEERAKGNILERFSAQQFPDLHSELNLSSLELGDSALYFCASSVEGPGANVLTFGAGSRLTVL.

This clonotype showed up just a few times. The chain recombines TRBV3-1 with TRBJ1-1, with D maybe TRBD1 (5 bases). The CDR3 consists of 13 residues. V gave up 1 base and J gave up 4 bases, with 7 bases separating them. Germline CDR1 and CDR2: LGHDT and YNNKEL (reference sequence). CDR3 protein: CASSQAGSTEAFF. CDR3 nucleotides: TGTGCCAGCAGCCAAGCAGGGTCCACTGAAGCTTTCTTT.

There are a few counts of this clonotype. The chain joins TRBV9 to TRBJ2-1; D is undetermined. V was shortened by 3 bases and J by 10 bases, with 8 bases between the two germline ends. CDR3 length: 11 residues. Germline values: CDR1 SGDLS, CDR2 YYNGEE. The CDR3, as DNA: TGTGCCAGCAGCGGACCTGGGGAGCAGTTCTTC. This gives the protein CASSGPGEQFF.

This clonotype was counted between two and nine times. The genes are TRBV2 and TRBJ1-2; D might be TRBD1 (6 bases). The germline gives CDR1 SNHLY, CDR2 FYNNEI. V lost 4 bases, J lost 5 bases, and 14 bases lay in between. The CDR3 contains 14 residues. The CDR3 is CASSGSRGAYGYTF. In DNA, the CDR3 is TGTGCCAGCAGTGGAAGTAGGGGGGCGTATGGCTACACCTTC.

This clonotype was counted between two and nine times. The chain combines TRBV7-6 with TRBJ1-1, with D unresolved. Trimming took off 1 base at V and 2 bases at J, with 11 bases between the two ends. CDR1 SGHVS and CDR2 FNYEAQ come from the germline V gene. The CDR3 length is 15 residues. CDR3: CASSLGRAGNTEAFF. The CDR3 DNA follows: TGTGCCAGCAGCTTAGGTAGGGCCGGAAACACTGAAGCTTTCTTT.

In this sample, this clonotype turned up a few times. One end of the junction varies from germline; a read error may be responsible. The V call is TRBV7-7, the J call TRBJ2-2; D ambiguous. Germline CDR1 reads SSHAT; CDR2 reads FNYEAQ (reference sequence). The CDR3 is 13 amino acids. CDR3: CASSPPGDGELFF. The CDR3 DNA reads as TGTGCTAGCAGTCCTCCTGGGGACGGGGAGCTGTTTTTT.

Comment on this clonotype: An end of the junction does not agree with germline; a read error may underlie this. CDR3 nucleotide sequence: TGTGCCAGCAACTTAGGACTTAACAATGAGCAGTTCTTC. Its translation: CASNLGLNNEQFF. The chain links TRBV7-2 to TRBJ2-1; possible D gene TRBD2, 5 bases. The CDR3 has 13 amino acids. Germline CDR1 SGHTA, CDR2 FQGNSA.

This clonotype was recorded a few times. The chain is built from TRBV20-1 and TRBJ2-7; the match to TRBD2 covers 8 bases. The CDR3 is made up of 13 amino acids. V lost 6 bases to trimming and J lost 6 bases; unmatched junction nucleotides: 10. Germline CDR1 reads DFQATT; CDR2 reads SNEGSKA (reference sequence). The CDR3 DNA sequence: TGCAGTGCAGGGCGGGGGGCCCAGGGCGAGCAGTACTTC. As protein: CSAGRGAQGEQYF.

The sample holds many counts of this clonotype. The chain couples TRBV7-9 to TRBJ2-1; unclear D gene. This CDR3 contains 15 residues. Germline-derived CDR1 and CDR2 are SEHNR and FQNEAQ (reference sequence). Trimming removed 5 bases at V and 7 bases at J, with 18 bases between. The CDR3 DNA reads as TGTGCCAGCAGCCCTACGTCCCCCGGGTGGAATGAGCAGTTCTTC. Translated: CASSPTSPGWNEQFF.

This clonotype showed up many times. The V and J genes are TRBV4-2 and TRBJ1-1; D ambiguous. Germline CDR1 LGHNA, CDR2 YNFKEQ. The CDR3 sequence is 14 residues long. With 5 bases removed from V and 1 base from J, the gap between germline ends came to 11 bases. CDR3 DNA sequence: TGTGCCAGCAGCACAACCCCTCCGAACACTGAAGCTTTCTTT. It translates to CASSTTPPNTEAFF.

This clonotype has a count of ten or more. V gene TRBV20-1 combines with J gene TRBJ1-2; D gene ambiguous. CDR1 and CDR2 (germline): DFQATT, SNEGSKA (reference sequence). Trimming shortened V by 4 bases and J by 2 bases, and 5 bases separated the two germline ends. The CDR3 sequence is 11 residues long. CDR3 in amino acids: CSATDNYGYTF. The CDR3 DNA sequence: TGCAGTGCTACGGACAACTATGGCTACACCTTC.

There are many counts of this clonotype. This chain links TRBV6-2 or TRBV6-3 with TRBJ2-1, with TRBD2 as a possible D gene (5 bases). The CDR3 is made up of 13 amino acids. Germline assignment: CDR1 MNHEY and CDR2 SVGEGT. The V and J ends lost 6 bases and 8 bases respectively, with 14 bases between them. The DNA of the CDR3 is TGTGCCAGCAGCGGACTTCTTCGGGATGAGCAGTTCTTC. Translating gives CASSGLLRDEQFF.

The rearrangement uses TRBV13 and TRBJ2-7; 9 nucleotides agree with TRBD2. Germline CDR1 is PRHDT and CDR2 is FYEKMQ (reference sequence). V shed 7 bases, J shed 3 bases, and the junction held 16 bases outside the gene matches. This CDR3 has 17 amino acids. For the CDR3, the DNA is TGTGCCAGCACCAGGAGCGGGGGGCTGAAGATTAACTACGAGCAGTACTTC. Amino acid sequence: CASTRSGGLKINYEQYF. Full variable domain (outside the CDR3, taken from reference TRBV13 and TRBJ2-7): AAGVIQSPRHLIKEKRETATLKCYPIPRHDTVYWYQQGPGQDPQFLISFYEKMQSDKGSIPDRFSAQQFSDYHSELNMSSLELGDSALYFCASTRSGGLKINYEQYFGPGTRLTVT.

The rearrangement joins TRBV3-1 to TRBJ1-6; D uncertain. V gave up 3 bases and J gave up 8 bases, with 5 bases separating them. Germline lookup yields CDR1 LGHDT and CDR2 YNNKEL (reference sequence). The CDR3 contains 12 residues. Written as DNA, the CDR3 is TGTGCCAGCAGCCATGACTATTCACCCCTCCACTTT. Encoded protein: CASSHDYSPLHF.

This clonotype was observed at least ten times. This chain joins TRBV5-1 and TRBJ1-6; D perhaps matches TRBD1 (6 bases). The CDR3 is made up of 15 amino acids. Germline V CDR1 and CDR2: SGHRS, YFSETQ. Trimming took 3 bases from V and 7 from J, leaving 14 bases between them. The CDR3 region is CASSSLSRGNSPLHF. The CDR3 DNA sequence: TGCGCCAGCAGCTCATTAAGCAGGGGAAATTCACCCCTCCACTTT.

At least ten counts were recorded for this clonotype. The chain employs TRBV4-3 and TRBJ2-3, with D hard to call. Germline lookup yields CDR1 LGHNA and CDR2 YSLEER. This CDR3 region has 13 residues. V lost 3 bases to trimming and J lost 0 bases, with 4 bases between them. In DNA, the CDR3 is TGCGCCAGCAGCCAGGAAAGCACAGATACGCAGTATTTT. Protein sequence: CASSQESTDTQYF.

V is TRBV30 and J is TRBJ2-7; no firm D call. In germline, CDR1 is GTSNPN, CDR2 SVGIG (reference sequence). The ends were cut back, 2 bases at V and 2 bases at J, with 4 bases in the middle. CDR3 size: 11 residues. The CDR3 loop reads CAWSQPYEQYF. For the CDR3, the DNA is TGTGCCTGGAGTCAACCCTACGAGCAGTACTTC. Full variable domain (missing parts from reference TRBV30 and TRBJ2-7): SQTIHQWPATLVQPVGSPLSLECTVEGTSNPNLYWYRQAAGRGLQLLFYSVGIGQISSEVPQNLSASRPQDRQFILSSKKLLLSDSGFYLCAWSQPYEQYFGPGTRLTVT.

With regard to this clonotype: Germline and junction disagree at one end, which may indicate a read error. The chain links TRBV12-3 or TRBV12-4 to TRBJ1-5, with D hard to call. This CDR3 has 15 residues. In nucleotides, the CDR3 is TGTGTCAGCAGTTTTAGTGGGCAGCTAAATCAGCCCCAGCATTTT. Its translation is CVSSFSGQLNQPQHF.

This clonotype was seen ten or more times. This chain uses TRBV6-5 with TRBJ1-5; D call uncertain. Germline V CDR1 and CDR2: MNHEY, SVGAGI. CDR3 size: 13 residues. Trimming cost V 4 bases and J 5 bases, with 9 bases left between them. CDR3 in amino acids: CASSSRPDQPQHF. CDR3 DNA: TGTGCCAGCAGTTCACGACCCGATCAGCCCCAGCATTTT.

This clonotype was counted ten times or more. This chain's CDR3 is CASRETTGFWEKLFF. The CDR3 nucleotides are TGTGCCAGCAGGGAAACGACAGGGTTTTGGGAAAAACTGTTTTTT. The gene calls are TRBV6-5 and TRBJ1-4, with 7 bases matching TRBD1. CDR3 length equals 15 residues. Germline assignment: CDR1 MNHEY and CDR2 SVGAGI. After removal of 6 bases from V and 8 bases from J, the junction contained 12 bases not matched to a gene.

The chain combines TRBV20-1 with TRBJ1-4; tentatively, D is TRBD1 (5 bases). Germline V gene sequence: CDR1 DFQATT, CDR2 SNEGSKA (reference sequence). The V end was cut by 1 base, the J end by 7 bases, with 19 bases between. There are 16 residues in the CDR3. The CDR3 DNA sequence: TGCAGTGCTAGAGGGGGAGGGACTGCGGCGGGTGAAAAACTGTTTTTT. This encodes CSARGGGTAAGEKLFF.

The chain uses TRBV5-5 and TRBJ2-7; unclear D gene. Trimming cost V 4 bases and J 5 bases, with 10 bases left between them. CDR3 length: 12 amino acids. CDR1 is SGHKS and CDR2 is YYEKEE in the germline V gene (reference sequence). CDR3 sequence reads: CASSPRGDEQYF. For the CDR3, the DNA is TGTGCCAGCAGCCCCCGTGGGGACGAGCAGTACTTC. The complete variable domain, with remaining parts taken from reference TRBV5-5 and TRBJ2-7, reads DAGVTQSPTHLIKTRGQQVTLRCSPISGHKSVSWYQQVLGQGPQFIFQYYEKEERGRGNFPDRFSARQFPNYSSELNVNALLLGDSALYLCASSPRGDEQYFGPGTRLTVT.

The table lists this clonotype with a few counts. The chain has TRBV7-2 and TRBJ2-3; D remains unclear. The length of the CDR3 is 15 residues. The germline V gene has CDR1 SGHTA and CDR2 FQGNSA. V was pared by 2 bases and J by 0 bases, with 9 bases between. CDR3 residues: CASSLISPSTDTQYF. For the CDR3, the DNA is TGTGCCAGCAGCTTAATCAGTCCTAGCACAGATACGCAGTATTTT.

This clonotype was seen at least ten times. This chain joins TRBV7-9 and TRBJ1-1, with 7 bases that match TRBD1. Trimming at V came to 10 bases and at J to 1 base, leaving 6 bases not matched to a gene. CDR3 length: 13 residues. CDR1 is SEHNR, CDR2 FQNEAQ, per germline (reference sequence). The CDR3 here is CAIKGQPNTEAFF. The CDR3 coding sequence is TGTGCCATCAAGGGACAGCCGAACACTGAAGCTTTCTTT.